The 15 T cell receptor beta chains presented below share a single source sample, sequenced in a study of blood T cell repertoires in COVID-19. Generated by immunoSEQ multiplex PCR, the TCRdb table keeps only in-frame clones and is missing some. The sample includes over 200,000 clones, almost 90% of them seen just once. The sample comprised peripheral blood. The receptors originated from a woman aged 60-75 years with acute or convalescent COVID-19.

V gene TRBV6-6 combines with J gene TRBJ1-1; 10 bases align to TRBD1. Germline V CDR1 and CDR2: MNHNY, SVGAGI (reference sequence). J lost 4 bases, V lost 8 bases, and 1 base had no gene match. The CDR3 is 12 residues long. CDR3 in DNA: TGTGCCAGCCGGACAGGGGGCACTGAAGCTTTCTTT. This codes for CASRTGGTEAFF.

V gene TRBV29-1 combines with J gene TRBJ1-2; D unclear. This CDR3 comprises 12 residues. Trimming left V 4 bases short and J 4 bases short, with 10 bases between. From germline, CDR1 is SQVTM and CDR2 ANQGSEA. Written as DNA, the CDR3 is TGCAGCGTTGCCGGATTAGCCTATGGCTACACCTTC. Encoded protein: CSVAGLAYGYTF.

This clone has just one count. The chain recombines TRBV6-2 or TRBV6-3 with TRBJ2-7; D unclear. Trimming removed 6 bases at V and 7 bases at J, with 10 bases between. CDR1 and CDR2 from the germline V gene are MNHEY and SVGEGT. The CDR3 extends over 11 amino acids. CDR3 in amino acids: CASSSSGEQYF. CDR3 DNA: TGTGCCAGCAGCTCTTCCGGGGAGCAGTACTTC.

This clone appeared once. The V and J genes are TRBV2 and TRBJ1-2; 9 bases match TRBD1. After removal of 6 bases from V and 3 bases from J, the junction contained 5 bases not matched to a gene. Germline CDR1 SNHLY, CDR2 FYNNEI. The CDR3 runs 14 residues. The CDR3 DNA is TGTGCCAGCAGCAGGGACAGGGTAGACTATGGCTACACCTTC. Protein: CASSRDRVDYGYTF. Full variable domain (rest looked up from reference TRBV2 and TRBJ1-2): EPEVTQTPSHQVTQMGQEVILRCVPISNHLYFYWYRQILGQKVEFLVSFYNNEISEKSEIFDDQFSVERPDGSNFTLKIRSTKLEDSAMYFCASSRDRVDYGYTFGSGTRLTVV.

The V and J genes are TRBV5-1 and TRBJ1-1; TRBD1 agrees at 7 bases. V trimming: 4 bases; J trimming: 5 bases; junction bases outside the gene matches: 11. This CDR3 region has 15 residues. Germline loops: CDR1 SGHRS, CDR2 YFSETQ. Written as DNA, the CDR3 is TGCGCCAGCAGCCCGAGGACAGGTTCGACAACTGAAGCTTTCTTT. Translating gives CASSPRTGSTTEAFF.

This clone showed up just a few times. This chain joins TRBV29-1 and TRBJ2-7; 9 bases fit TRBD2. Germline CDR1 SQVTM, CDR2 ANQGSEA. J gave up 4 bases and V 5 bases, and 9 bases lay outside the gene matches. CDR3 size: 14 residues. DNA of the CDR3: TGCAGCGTTTCGATTAGCGGGAGAGCATACGAGCAGTACTTC. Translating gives CSVSISGRAYEQYF.

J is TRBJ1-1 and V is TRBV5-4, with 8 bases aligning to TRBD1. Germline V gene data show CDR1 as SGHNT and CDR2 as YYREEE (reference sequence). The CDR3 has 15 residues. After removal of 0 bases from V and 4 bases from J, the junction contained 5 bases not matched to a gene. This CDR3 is CASSLGGQGSTEAFF. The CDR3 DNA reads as TGTGCCAGCAGCTTGGGAGGACAGGGAAGCACTGAAGCTTTCTTT.

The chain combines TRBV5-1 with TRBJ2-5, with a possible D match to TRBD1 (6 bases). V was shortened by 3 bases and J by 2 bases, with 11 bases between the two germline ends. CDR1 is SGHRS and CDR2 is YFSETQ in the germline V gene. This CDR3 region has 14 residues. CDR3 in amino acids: CASSWGTGQETQYF. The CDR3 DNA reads TGCGCCAGCAGCTGGGGAACAGGGCAAGAGACCCAGTACTTC.

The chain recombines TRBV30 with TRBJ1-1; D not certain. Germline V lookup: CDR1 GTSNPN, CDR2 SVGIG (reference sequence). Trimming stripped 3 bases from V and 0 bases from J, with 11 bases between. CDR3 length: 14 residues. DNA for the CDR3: TGTGCCTGGAGATCAAACAGAATGAACACTGAAGCTTTCTTT. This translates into CAWRSNRMNTEAFF.

The CDR3, as DNA: TGTGCCAGCAGCTTAATGGGAGCACGGAACACTGAAGCTTTCTTT. This gives the protein CASSLMGARNTEAFF. V and J are TRBV7-2 and TRBJ1-1; D gene uncertain. The CDR3 contains 15 residues. Trimming left V 2 bases short and J 1 base short, with 11 bases between. The germline V gene encodes CDR1 SGHTA and CDR2 FQGNSA.

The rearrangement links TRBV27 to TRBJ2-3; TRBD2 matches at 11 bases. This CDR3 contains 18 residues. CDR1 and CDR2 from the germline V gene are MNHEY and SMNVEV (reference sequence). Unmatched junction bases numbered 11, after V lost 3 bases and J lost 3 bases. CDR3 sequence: CASSFLVAGGVLTDTQYF. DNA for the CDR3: TGTGCCAGCAGTTTCTTAGTAGCGGGAGGGGTTCTGACAGATACGCAGTATTTT.

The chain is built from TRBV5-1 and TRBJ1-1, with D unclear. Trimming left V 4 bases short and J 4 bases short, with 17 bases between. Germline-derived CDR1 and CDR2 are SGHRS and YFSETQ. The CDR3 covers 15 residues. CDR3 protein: CASSNPREVSTEAFF. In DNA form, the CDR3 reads TGCGCCAGCAGCAATCCAAGGGAGGTGAGCACTGAAGCTTTCTTT.

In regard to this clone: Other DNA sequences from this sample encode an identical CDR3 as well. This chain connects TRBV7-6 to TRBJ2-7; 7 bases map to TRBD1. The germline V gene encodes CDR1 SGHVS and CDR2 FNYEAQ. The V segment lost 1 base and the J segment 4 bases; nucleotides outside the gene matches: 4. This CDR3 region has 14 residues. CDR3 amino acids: CASSLDRGPYEQYF. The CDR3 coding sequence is TGTGCCAGCAGCTTAGACAGGGGTCCTTACGAGCAGTACTTC.

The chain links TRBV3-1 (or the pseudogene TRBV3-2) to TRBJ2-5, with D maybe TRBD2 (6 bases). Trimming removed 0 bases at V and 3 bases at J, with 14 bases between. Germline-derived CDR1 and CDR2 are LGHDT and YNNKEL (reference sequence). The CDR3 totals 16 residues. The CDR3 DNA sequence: TGTGCCAGCAGCCAAGAGAGAGCCCCGGGAGAAGAGACCCAGTACTTC. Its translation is CASSQERAPGEETQYF.

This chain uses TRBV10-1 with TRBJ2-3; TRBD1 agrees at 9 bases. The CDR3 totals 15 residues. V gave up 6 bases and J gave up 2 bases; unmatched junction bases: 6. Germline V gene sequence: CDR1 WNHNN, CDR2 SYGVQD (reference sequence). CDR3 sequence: CASRGGTGLTDTQYF. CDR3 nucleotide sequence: TGCGCCAGCAGGGGAGGGACAGGGCTCACAGATACGCAGTATTTT.